The 21 T cell receptor beta chains presented below share a single source sample, sequenced in a study of blood T cell repertoires in COVID-19. Sequencing used immunoSEQ multiplex PCR; TCRdb keeps in-frame clones, though not all of them. The table shows tens of thousands of clones, with approximately 75% occurring only once. The specimen was peripheral blood. The receptors here all came from a man aged 50 to 59 with COVID-19, enrolled during active disease.

This clone was seen a handful of times. In DNA form, the CDR3 reads TGTGCCTGGAGTGTAGGAGGGACCGATGAGCAGTTCTTC. Translated: CAWSVGGTDEQFF. This chain connects TRBV30 to TRBJ2-1; possible D gene TRBD2, 6 bases. The V and J ends lost 0 bases and 8 bases respectively, with 11 bases between them. CDR1 and CDR2 from the germline V gene are GTSNPN and SVGIG (reference sequence). This CDR3 is built from 13 residues. Filled out from reference TRBV30 and TRBJ2-1, the complete variable domain reads SQTIHQWPATLVQPVGSPLSLECTVEGTSNPNLYWYRQAAGRGLQLLFYSVGIGQISSEVPQNLSASRPQDRQFILSSKKLLLSDSGFYLCAWSVGGTDEQFFGPGTRLTVL.

V is TRBV5-1 and J is TRBJ2-2; 11 bases match TRBD2. V lost 7 bases to trimming and J lost 2 bases; unmatched junction nucleotides: 7. The CDR3 is made up of 16 amino acids. The germline gives CDR1 SGHRS, CDR2 YFSETQ. Here the CDR3 reads CASALTSGSNTGELFF. Written as DNA, the CDR3 is TGCGCCAGCGCGCTCACTAGCGGGAGTAACACCGGGGAGCTGTTTTTT.

This clone was seen just once. J is TRBJ1-6 and V is TRBV11-2, with D perhaps TRBD1 (5 bases). Per germline, CDR1 SGHAT and CDR2 FQNNGV. V was clipped by 1 base and J by 6 bases, with 10 bases between them. The CDR3 contains 15 residues. Here the CDR3 reads CASSLARQPNSPLHF. For the CDR3, the DNA is TGTGCCAGCAGCTTAGCCCGACAGCCTAATTCACCCCTCCACTTT. Drawing the rest from reference TRBV11-2 and TRBJ1-6, the complete variable domain is EAGVAQSPRYKIIEKRQSVAFWCNPISGHATLYWYQQILGQGPKLLIQFQNNGVVDDSQLPKDRFSAERLKGVDSTLKIQPAKLEDSAVYLCASSLARQPNSPLHFGNGTRLTVT.

This rearrangement joins TRBV6-1 to TRBJ1-6; a possible D gene is TRBD1 (6 bases). Trimming stripped 2 bases from V and 6 bases from J, with 11 bases between. Germline lookup yields CDR1 MNHNS and CDR2 SASEGT. CDR3 length equals 15 residues. In DNA form, the CDR3 reads TGTGCCAGCAGTGAAAGGGCAGGGGTTAATTCACCCCTCCACTTT. It translates to CASSERAGVNSPLHF.

The chain is built from TRBV29-1 and TRBJ2-1, with D perhaps TRBD1 (5 bases). V was trimmed by 6 bases and J by 1 base, leaving 13 bases between them. Germline V gene data show CDR1 as SQVTM and CDR2 as ANQGSEA. The CDR3 consists of 14 residues. CDR3 sequence reads: CSVLLRDSYNEQFF. The CDR3 nucleotides are TGCAGCGTCCTACTCAGGGATTCCTACAATGAGCAGTTCTTC.

The chain uses TRBV5-4 and TRBJ2-7, with D tentatively TRBD2 (5 bases). Germline CDR1 reads SGHNT; CDR2 reads YYREEE (reference sequence). The CDR3 is made up of 13 amino acids. V was shortened by 2 bases and J by 5 bases, with 11 bases between the two germline ends. CDR3 sequence (DNA): TGTGCCAGCAGCTTCGGGGAAAGAAACGAGCAGTACTTC. This sequence encodes CASSFGERNEQYF.

CDR3 in DNA: TGCAGTGCCAGTCAGGGTTCAACTAATGAAAAACTGTTTTTT. It encodes CSASQGSTNEKLFF. This chain connects TRBV20-1 to TRBJ1-4; possibly TRBD1 for D (5 bases). The CDR3 extends over 14 amino acids. Trimming removed 6 bases at V and 0 bases at J, with 11 bases between. Looked up from germline, CDR1 is DFQATT and CDR2 is SNEGSKA (reference sequence).

The V and J genes are TRBV19 and TRBJ2-3, with 8 positions matching TRBD2. The trim removed 7 bases at V and 6 bases at J, leaving 9 bases unmatched. CDR1 and CDR2 (germline): LNHDA, SQIVND (reference sequence). The CDR3 consists of 14 residues. As DNA, the CDR3 is TGTGCCAGTACCGTCCGGGGGGGCGGGGATACGCAGTATTTT. Encoded protein: CASTVRGGGDTQYF.

The chain links TRBV9 to TRBJ2-2; weak D call: TRBD2 (5 bases). CDR3 size: 18 residues. Trimming shortened V by 4 bases and J by 2 bases, and 21 bases separated the two germline ends. CDR1 is SGDLS and CDR2 is YYNGEE in the germline V gene. The CDR3 DNA follows: TGTGCCAGCAGCTATCGGAGTAGCGCTCGACCCAACACCGGGGAGCTGTTTTTT. Its protein is CASSYRSSARPNTGELFF.

The rearrangement uses TRBV28 and TRBJ1-2; D might be TRBD1 (6 bases). The CDR3 has 13 amino acids. Trimming left V 5 bases short and J 4 bases short, with 11 bases between. CDR1 is MDHEN, CDR2 SYDVKM, per germline. The CDR3 bases are TGTGCCAGCAGTACAGGGTGGTCCTATGGCTACACCTTC. This sequence encodes CASSTGWSYGYTF.

The V call is TRBV27, the J call TRBJ2-5, with 7 nucleotides matching TRBD1. Germline V gene sequence: CDR1 MNHEY, CDR2 SMNVEV (reference sequence). The CDR3 is 13 amino acids. Trimming removed 6 bases from V and 4 bases from J; junction bases left unmatched: 5. This chain's CDR3 is CASSARDRETQYF. The CDR3 DNA reads as TGTGCCAGCAGCGCCCGGGACAGAGAGACCCAGTACTTC.

The chain has TRBV7-9 and TRBJ1-5; 9 nucleotides agree with TRBD1. This CDR3 contains 17 residues. Per the germline V gene, CDR1 is SEHNR and CDR2 is FQNEAQ (reference sequence). V shed 2 bases and J 1 base; nucleotides not matched to a gene: 6. The CDR3 nucleotides are TGTGCCAGCAGCTTATCCGGGACAGGGCTGAGCAATCAGCCCCAGCATTTT. Protein sequence: CASSLSGTGLSNQPQHF.

The CDR3 DNA reads as TGTGCCTGGAGTGTTCTAGTGGAGCAGTTCTTC. This encodes CAWSVLVEQFF. The chain combines TRBV30 with TRBJ2-1; D gene uncertain. The germline V gene encodes CDR1 GTSNPN and CDR2 SVGIG (reference sequence). V was clipped by 0 bases and J by 10 bases, with 7 bases between them. The CDR3 is 11 residues long.

The chain is built from TRBV5-4 and TRBJ2-7; 10 nucleotides align to TRBD1. The V and J ends lost 4 bases and 7 bases, in that order; junction bases with no gene match: 8. The V gene's germline CDR1 is SGHNT and CDR2 YYREEE (reference sequence). The CDR3 spans 14 residues. DNA of the CDR3: TGTGCCAGCAGCCAAAGACAGGGGGCGAATGAGCAGTACTTC. Protein sequence: CASSQRQGANEQYF.

This clone is deemed medium-sized. The chain couples TRBV10-3 to TRBJ2-3, with 9 positions matching TRBD1. This CDR3 region has 14 residues. Unmatched junction bases numbered 1, after V lost 6 bases and J lost 0 bases. Germline values: CDR1 ENHRY, CDR2 SYGVKD. The CDR3 nucleotides are TGTGCCATCAGCGGACAGGGGAGCACAGATACGCAGTATTTT. It codes for CAISGQGSTDTQYF.

CDR3: CASSFTVPTYEQYF. The CDR3 nucleotides read TGTGCCAGCAGCTTCACGGTTCCGACCTACGAGCAGTACTTC. This chain uses TRBV7-9 with TRBJ2-7; D remains ambiguous. V was trimmed by 3 bases and J by 2 bases, leaving 11 bases between them. This CDR3 spans 14 amino acids. CDR1 is SEHNR and CDR2 is FQNEAQ in the germline V gene (reference sequence).

The chain employs TRBV4-2 and TRBJ2-5; D is possibly TRBD2 (6 bases). Germline lookup yields CDR1 LGHNA and CDR2 YNFKEQ. V was clipped by 0 bases and J by 1 base, with 12 bases between them. The CDR3 loop spans 16 amino acids. CDR3: CASSQDITSFQETQYF. The CDR3 nucleotides are TGTGCCAGCAGCCAAGATATTACTAGCTTCCAAGAGACCCAGTACTTC.

This clone has only one observation. This chain uses TRBV9 with TRBJ2-1, with TRBD2 identical over 9 bases. Germline V gene sequence: CDR1 SGDLS, CDR2 YYNGEE. The CDR3 totals 12 residues. J was trimmed by 10 bases and V by 5 bases; bases with no gene match: 4. This CDR3 is CASSASGVEQFF. For the CDR3, the DNA is TGTGCCAGCAGTGCTAGCGGGGTCGAGCAGTTCTTC.

The genes are TRBV5-1 and TRBJ2-3; D call uncertain. The V end lost 2 bases, the J end lost 5 bases, and 6 bases lay between the germline ends. This CDR3 spans 12 amino acids. Looked up from germline, CDR1 is SGHRS and CDR2 is YFSETQ. This CDR3 reads CASSLSRDTQYF. CDR3 in DNA: TGCGCCAGCAGCTTATCTAGAGATACGCAGTATTTT.

The rearrangement joins TRBV5-6 to TRBJ2-3; tentatively, D is TRBD2 (6 bases). Germline CDR1 is SGHDT and CDR2 is YYEEEE. The CDR3 runs to 12 residues. V gave up 1 base and J gave up 10 bases, with 10 bases separating them. CDR3 coding DNA: TGTGCCAGCAGCTTGTGGGCGGGGCCGCAGTATTTT. Residues: CASSLWAGPQYF.

This clone came up a few times. The rearrangement joins TRBV3-1 (or the pseudogene TRBV3-2) to TRBJ1-1; D uncertain. This CDR3 has 15 residues. V gave up 3 bases and J gave up 0 bases, with 11 bases separating them. The germline V gene encodes CDR1 LGHDT and CDR2 YNNKEL (reference sequence). This CDR3 reads CASSHREALNTEAFF. CDR3 in DNA: TGTGCCAGCAGCCATAGAGAGGCATTGAACACTGAAGCTTTCTTT.